Shown below are 8 T cell receptor beta chains from a single sample sequenced in a study of T cell repertoires in cytomegalovirus infection (dated by TCRdb to the late 2010s). Sequenced on an Illumina HiSeq 1500. TCRdb reprocessing: public reads trimmed at Q25 with fastp, clones called with MiXCR, in-frame beta chains kept. Under each unique CDR3 protein, matching rows form one entry showing the most common genes and DNA. Counted in this sample were tens of thousands of distinct CDR3 sequences; around 30% of them appeared once. Roughly three fifths of the sample is held by the ten biggest clonotypes. These receptors' antigens are unknown. The treatment or condition label, as the study defines it: in vitro stimulation with specific CMV peptide epitopes to enrich CMV-specific T cells. The sample was CD8+ T cells from cultured PBMCs, taken from culture after CMV antigen stimulation. The receptor set was obtained from a human donor in good health (CMV status not recorded). Some clones in this sample may be carry-over from other donors' samples.

This clonotype appeared many times. V usage is TRBV6-4 and J usage is TRBJ2-1; tentative D call: TRBD1 (5 bases). The V gene's germline CDR1 is MRHNA and CDR2 SNTAGT. V lost 2 bases and J lost 8, with 10 bases in between. This CDR3 comprises 13 residues. DNA of the CDR3: TGTGCCAGCAGTGACCAGGGTAACGATGAGCAGTTCTTC. Protein sequence: CASSDQGNDEQFF.

This clonotype was counted ten times or more. The V gene is TRBV6-1, the J gene TRBJ1-2; a possible D gene is TRBD1 (5 bases). The CDR3 has 13 residues. Germline values: CDR1 MNHNS, CDR2 SASEGT. With 6 bases removed from V and 4 bases from J, the gap between germline ends came to 12 bases. This chain's CDR3 is CASSSGRSYGYTF. DNA for the CDR3: TGTGCCAGCAGCTCGGGACGGTCCTATGGCTACACCTTC.

This clonotype came up many times. V and J are TRBV7-6 and TRBJ2-1; D remains unclear. The CDR3 is 14 residues long. V lost 0 bases, J lost 7 bases, and 10 bases lay in between. The germline V gene has CDR1 SGHVS and CDR2 FNYEAQ. CDR3 loop: CASSLAGSGNEQFF. The CDR3 DNA reads as TGTGCCAGCAGCTTAGCGGGCTCGGGTAATGAGCAGTTCTTC.

The chain has TRBV7-9 and TRBJ2-1; 11 nucleotides match TRBD2. The CDR3 extends over 16 amino acids. The germline CDR1 and CDR2 sequences are SEHNR and FQNEAQ (reference sequence). With 3 bases clipped from V and 10 bases from J, the junction kept 11 bases outside the gene matches. CDR3 sequence reads: CASSFYGTSGNYEQFF. The CDR3 DNA reads as TGTGCCAGCAGCTTTTATGGGACTAGCGGAAACTACGAGCAGTTCTTC. Complete variable domain (other parts from reference TRBV7-9 and TRBJ2-1): DTGVSQNPRHKITKRGQNVTFRCDPISEHNRLYWYRQTLGQGPEFLTYFQNEAQLEKSRLLSDRFSAERPKGSFSTLEIQRTEQGDSAMYLCASSFYGTSGNYEQFFGPGTRLTVL.

The V call is TRBV12-3 or TRBV12-4, the J call TRBJ1-1; D call uncertain. V lost 1 base, J lost 5 bases, and 11 bases lay in between. The CDR3 is 14 amino acids. The CDR3 coding sequence is TGTGCCAGCAGTTTAGTATATAGGAGGACTGAAGCTTTCTTT. This translates into CASSLVYRRTEAFF.

The chain links TRBV11-2 to TRBJ2-3; possibly TRBD1 or TRBD2 for D (6 bases each). Germline CDR1 and CDR2: SGHAT and FQNNGV. This CDR3 is 15 amino acids long. V lost 5 bases and J 7 bases, leaving 19 bases between the germline ends. The CDR3 nucleotides read TGTGCCAGCAGCCAACTGGGGGGCGAGGGATATACGCAGTATTTT. Protein sequence: CASSQLGGEGYTQYF.

In its sample, this clonotype was seen many times. This chain joins TRBV7-9 and TRBJ2-1, with 7 bases lining up with TRBD2. V trimming: 5 bases; J trimming: 4 bases; junction bases outside the gene matches: 14. Germline CDR1 reads SEHNR; CDR2 reads FQNEAQ (reference sequence). The CDR3 is 17 residues long. The CDR3 region has the DNA TGTGCCAGCAGCCCGACTTCACCGGGCGGGAGTTACAATGAGCAGTTCTTC. Translated, it gives CASSPTSPGGSYNEQFF. Together with reference TRBV7-9 and TRBJ2-1, the CDR3 gives the full variable domain: DTGVSQNPRHKITKRGQNVTFRCDPISEHNRLYWYRQTLGQGPEFLTYFQNEAQLEKSRLLSDRFSAERPKGSFSTLEIQRTEQGDSAMYLCASSPTSPGGSYNEQFFGPGTRLTVL.

The V and J genes are TRBV25-1 and TRBJ1-1; no firm D call. Trimming cost V 7 bases and J 2 bases, with 14 bases left between them. Germline V gene lookup returns CDR1 MGHDK and CDR2 SYGVNS. This CDR3 has 14 residues. The CDR3 sequence: CASIRKGSNTEAFF. The CDR3 coding sequence is TGTGCCAGCATACGGAAGGGCAGCAACACTGAAGCTTTCTTT.